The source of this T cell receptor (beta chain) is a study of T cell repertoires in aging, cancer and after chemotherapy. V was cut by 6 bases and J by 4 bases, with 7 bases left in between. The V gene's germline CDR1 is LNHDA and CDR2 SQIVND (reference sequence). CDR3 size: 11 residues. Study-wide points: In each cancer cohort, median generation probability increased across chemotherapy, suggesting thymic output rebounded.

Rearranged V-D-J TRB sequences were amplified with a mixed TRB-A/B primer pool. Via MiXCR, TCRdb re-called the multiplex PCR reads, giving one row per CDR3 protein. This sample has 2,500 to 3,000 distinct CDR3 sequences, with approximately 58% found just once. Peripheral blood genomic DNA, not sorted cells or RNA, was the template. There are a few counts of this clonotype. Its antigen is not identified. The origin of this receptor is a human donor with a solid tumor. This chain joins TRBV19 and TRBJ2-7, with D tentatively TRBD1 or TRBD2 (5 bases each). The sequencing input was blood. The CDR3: CASRGEYEQYF. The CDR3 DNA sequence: TGTGCCAGTAGGGGGGAGTACGAGCAGTACTTC.